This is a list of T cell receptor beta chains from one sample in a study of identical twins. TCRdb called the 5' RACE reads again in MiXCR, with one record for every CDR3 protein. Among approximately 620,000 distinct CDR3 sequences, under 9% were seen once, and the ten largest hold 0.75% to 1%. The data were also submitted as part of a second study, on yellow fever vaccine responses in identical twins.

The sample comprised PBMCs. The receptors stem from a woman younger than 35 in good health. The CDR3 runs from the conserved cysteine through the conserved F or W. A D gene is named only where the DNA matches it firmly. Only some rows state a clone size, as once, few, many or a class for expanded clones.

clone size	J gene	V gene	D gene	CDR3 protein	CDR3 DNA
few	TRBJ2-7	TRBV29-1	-	CSVVTGTSYEQYF	TGCAGCGTTGTTACAGGGACCTCCTACGAGCAGTACTTC
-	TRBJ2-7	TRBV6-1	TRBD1	CASSPLPGQGYHEQYF	TGTGCCAGCAGTCCTCTCCCGGGACAGGGGTACCACGAGCAGTACTTC
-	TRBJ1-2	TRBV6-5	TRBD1	CASSSTGGGGYTF	TGTGCCAGCAGTTCTACAGGGGGTGGAGGCTACACCTTC
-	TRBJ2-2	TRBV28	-	CASNWGLTGELFF	TGTGCCAGCAACTGGGGGCTCACCGGGGAGCTGTTTTTT
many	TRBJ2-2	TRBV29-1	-	CSVTGQSGELFF	TGCAGCGTTACCGGACAGTCCGGGGAGCTGTTTTTT
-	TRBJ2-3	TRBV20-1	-	CSARSRRGPPDTQYF	TGCAGTGCTAGAAGTCGGCGGGGCCCTCCCGATACGCAGTATTTT
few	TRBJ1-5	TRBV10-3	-	CAISERGNQPQHF	TGTGCCATCAGTGAGCGGGGGAATCAGCCCCAGCATTTT
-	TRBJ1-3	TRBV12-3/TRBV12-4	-	CASSRARGIGNTIYF	TGTGCCAGCAGTCGGGCAAGGGGAATAGGAAACACCATATATTTT
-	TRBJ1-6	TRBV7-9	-	CASSLVGGGNNSPLHF	TGTGCCAGCAGCTTAGTGGGAGGGGGTAATAATTCACCCCTCCACTTT
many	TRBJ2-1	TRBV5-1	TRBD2	CASSLGGVREGKSYNEQFF	TGCGCCAGCAGCTTGGGGGGAGTTCGGGAGGGAAAGTCCTACAATGAGCAGTTCTTC
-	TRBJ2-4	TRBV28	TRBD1	CASSLPGTAANIQYF	TGTGCCAGCAGTTTACCCGGGACAGCAGCAAACATTCAGTACTTC
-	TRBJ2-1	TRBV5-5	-	CASSPTWGNEQFF	TGTGCCAGCAGCCCGACATGGGGCAATGAGCAGTTCTTC
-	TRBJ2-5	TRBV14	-	CASSRTRTGAQYF	TGTGCCAGCAGCCGAACACGGACGGGGGCCCAGTACTTC
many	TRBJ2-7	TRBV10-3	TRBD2	CAISALAGADEQYF	TGTGCCATCAGTGCGCTAGCGGGAGCTGACGAGCAGTACTTC
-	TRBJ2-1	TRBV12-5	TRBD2	CASAGRESYNEQFF	TGTGCTAGTGCTGGGCGGGAGTCTTACAATGAGCAGTTCTTC
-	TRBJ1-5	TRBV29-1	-	CSVVSGNQPQHF	TGCAGCGTTGTGTCGGGCAATCAGCCCCAGCATTTT
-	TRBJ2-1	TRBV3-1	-	CASSQAFLAIGDEQFF	TGTGCCAGCAGCCAAGCTTTCCTAGCGATCGGTGATGAGCAGTTCTTC
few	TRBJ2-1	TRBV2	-	CASSGPPDRVSYNEQFF	TGTGCCAGCAGTGGGCCCCCCGACAGAGTCTCCTACAATGAGCAGTTCTTC
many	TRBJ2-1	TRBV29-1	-	CSVALGSLMTEQFF	TGCAGCGTCGCCTTGGGGAGTCTAATGACCGAGCAGTTCTTC
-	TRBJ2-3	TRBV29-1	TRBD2	CSVETSGKVLKRGDTQYF	TGCAGCGTTGAAACTAGCGGGAAAGTACTCAAACGCGGGGATACGCAGTATTTT
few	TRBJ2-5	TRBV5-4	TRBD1	CASSLGPWGQGAEETQYF	TGTGCCAGCAGCTTGGGGCCGTGGGGTCAGGGGGCGGAGGAGACCCAGTACTTC
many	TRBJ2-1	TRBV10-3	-	CAISESGQSVEQFF	TGTGCCATCAGTGAGTCGGGGCAAAGTGTTGAGCAGTTCTTC
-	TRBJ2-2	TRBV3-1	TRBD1	CASNRGRGSNTGELFF	TGTGCCAGCAACAGGGGTCGTGGCTCTAACACCGGGGAGCTGTTTTTT
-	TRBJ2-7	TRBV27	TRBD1	CASSHGQAYEQYF	TGTGCCAGCAGTCACGGACAGGCCTACGAGCAGTACTTC
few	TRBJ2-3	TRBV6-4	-	CASKVSRYTDTQYF	TGTGCCAGCAAGGTCTCGAGGTACACAGATACGCAGTATTTT
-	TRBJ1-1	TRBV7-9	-	CASSLARVSSEAFF	TGTGCCAGCAGCTTAGCCAGAGTGTCCTCTGAAGCTTTCTTT
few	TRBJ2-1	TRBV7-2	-	CASSLYKNNEQFF	TGTGCCAGCAGCTTATACAAGAACAATGAGCAGTTCTTC
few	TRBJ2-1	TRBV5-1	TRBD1	CASSGGQGLHNEQFF	TGCGCCAGCAGCGGCGGACAGGGCCTTCACAATGAGCAGTTCTTC
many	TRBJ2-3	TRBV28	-	CASSFLPKDLRHGTQYF	TGTGCCAGCAGTTTCCTCCCCAAGGATCTTCGCCACGGTACGCAGTATTTT
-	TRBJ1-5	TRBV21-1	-	CASSKEISDQPQHF	TGTGCCAGCAGCAAAGAAATATCGGATCAGCCCCAGCATTTT
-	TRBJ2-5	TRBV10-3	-	CAISAPRETQYF	TGTGCCATCAGTGCCCCGCGAGAGACCCAGTACTTC
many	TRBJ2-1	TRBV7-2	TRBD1	CASSSRTGHHEQFF	TGTGCCAGCAGCTCCAGGACAGGTCATCATGAGCAGTTCTTC
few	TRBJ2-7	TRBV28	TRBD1	CASSPPTGTFYEQYF	TGTGCCAGCAGTCCCCCGACAGGGACATTCTACGAGCAGTACTTC
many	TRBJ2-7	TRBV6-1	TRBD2	CASRGSGLAGPYEQYF	TGTGCCAGCAGGGGGTCCGGGCTAGCGGGTCCCTACGAGCAGTACTTC
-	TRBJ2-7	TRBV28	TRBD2	CASSFPRSGGYEQYF	TGTGCCAGCAGTTTTCCGCGGAGCGGGGGCTACGAGCAGTACTTC